This TCR beta chain was identified in a study of CXCR3-negative and CXCR3-positive naive CD8 T cells. Findings of the study overall: Compared with CXCR3-negative naive cells, CXCR3-positive naive cells showed more hydrophobic TRB CDR3s. High diversity, comparable across both naive subsets, contrasted with much lower diversity in memory CD8+ cells. Memory cells showed distinct TRBV-TRBJ patterns, while the two naive subsets matched. Comparison of naive subsets found surface CD5 to be comparable, and TCR strength was inferred on the basis of TRB CDR3 properties.

The germline gives CDR1 MNHNS, CDR2 SASEGT. The CDR3 is 16 residues long. As to this clonotype: Its antigen is currently unknown.

Naive CD8+ T cells displayed a CD45RO-CCR7+CD27+CD95- phenotype. All TRB cDNA libraries came from 5' RACE performed with UMI labels. No DNA is given; TCRdb re-called the 5' RACE reads and lists each CDR3 protein once. The table lists about 92,000 distinct CDR3 sequences. This chain links TRBV6-1 with TRBJ1-3; TCRdb's assignment of TRBD1 cannot be checked, as there is no DNA. The origin of this receptor is a human donor in good health. Some clones in this sample may be carry-over from other donors' samples. Sequenced material: naive CXCR3+ CD8+ T cells from blood. Noted subset: CD45RO-CCR7+CD27+CD95- naive CD8+ T cells expressing CXCR3 (TNR3+). The chain's CDR3 is CASSYETGAGGITIYF.